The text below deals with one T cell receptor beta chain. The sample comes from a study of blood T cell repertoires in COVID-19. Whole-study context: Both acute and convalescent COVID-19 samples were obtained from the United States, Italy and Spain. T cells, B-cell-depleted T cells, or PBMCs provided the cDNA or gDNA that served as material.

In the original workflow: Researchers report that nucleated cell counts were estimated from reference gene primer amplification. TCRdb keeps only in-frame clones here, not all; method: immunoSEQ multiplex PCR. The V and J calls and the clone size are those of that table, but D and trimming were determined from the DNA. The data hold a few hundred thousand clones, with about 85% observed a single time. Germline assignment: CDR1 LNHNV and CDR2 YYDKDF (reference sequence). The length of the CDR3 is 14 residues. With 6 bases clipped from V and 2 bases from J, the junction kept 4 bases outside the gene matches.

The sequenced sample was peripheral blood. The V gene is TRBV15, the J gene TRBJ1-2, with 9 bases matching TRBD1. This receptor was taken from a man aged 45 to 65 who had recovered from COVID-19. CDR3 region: CATRRDRANYGYTF. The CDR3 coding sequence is TGTGCCACCAGGAGGGACAGGGCAAACTATGGCTACACCTTC.